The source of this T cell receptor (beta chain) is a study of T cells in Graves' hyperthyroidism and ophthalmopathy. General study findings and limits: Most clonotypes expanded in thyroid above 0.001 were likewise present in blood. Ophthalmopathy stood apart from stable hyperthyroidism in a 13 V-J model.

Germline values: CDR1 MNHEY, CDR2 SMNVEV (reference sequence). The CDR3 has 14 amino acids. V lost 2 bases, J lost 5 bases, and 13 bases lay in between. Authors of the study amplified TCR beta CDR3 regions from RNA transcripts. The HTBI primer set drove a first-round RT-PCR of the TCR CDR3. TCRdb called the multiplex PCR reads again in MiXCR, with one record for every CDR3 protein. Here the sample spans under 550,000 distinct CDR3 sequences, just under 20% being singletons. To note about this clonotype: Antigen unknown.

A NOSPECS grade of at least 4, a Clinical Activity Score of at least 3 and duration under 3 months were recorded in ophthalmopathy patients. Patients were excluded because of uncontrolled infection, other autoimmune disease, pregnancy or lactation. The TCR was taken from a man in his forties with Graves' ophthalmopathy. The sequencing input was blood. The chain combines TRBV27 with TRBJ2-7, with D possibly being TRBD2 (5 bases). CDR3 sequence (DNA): TGTGCCAGCAGTTTAACACCCCGGGATCACGAGCAGTACTTC. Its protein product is CASSLTPRDHEQYF.